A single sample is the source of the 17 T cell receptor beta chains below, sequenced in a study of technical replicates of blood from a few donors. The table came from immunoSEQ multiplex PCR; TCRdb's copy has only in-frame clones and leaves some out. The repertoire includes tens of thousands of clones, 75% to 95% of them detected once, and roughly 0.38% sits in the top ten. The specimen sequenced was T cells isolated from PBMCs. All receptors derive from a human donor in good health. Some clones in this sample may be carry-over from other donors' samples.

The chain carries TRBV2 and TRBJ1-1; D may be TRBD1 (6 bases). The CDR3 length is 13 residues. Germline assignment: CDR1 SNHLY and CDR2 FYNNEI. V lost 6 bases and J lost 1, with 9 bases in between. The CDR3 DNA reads TGTGCCAGCAGACCCAGGGGGAACACTGAAGCTTTCTTT. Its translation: CASRPRGNTEAFF.

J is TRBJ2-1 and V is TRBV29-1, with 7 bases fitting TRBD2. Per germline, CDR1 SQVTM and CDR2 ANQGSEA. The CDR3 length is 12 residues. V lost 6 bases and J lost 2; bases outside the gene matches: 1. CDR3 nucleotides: TGCAGCGTGAGCGGGACCTACAATGAGCAGTTCTTC. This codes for CSVSGTYNEQFF.

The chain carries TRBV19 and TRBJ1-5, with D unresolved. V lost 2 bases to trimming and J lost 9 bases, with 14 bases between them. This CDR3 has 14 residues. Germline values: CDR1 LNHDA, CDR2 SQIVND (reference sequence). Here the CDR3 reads CASSISSGSAPQHF. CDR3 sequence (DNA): TGTGCCAGTAGTATATCGTCCGGGTCTGCGCCCCAGCATTTT.

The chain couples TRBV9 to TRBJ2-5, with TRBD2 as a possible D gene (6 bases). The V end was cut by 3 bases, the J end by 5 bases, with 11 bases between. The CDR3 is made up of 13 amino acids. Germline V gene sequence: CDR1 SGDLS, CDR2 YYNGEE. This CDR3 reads CASSAAGGETQYF. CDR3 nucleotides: TGTGCCAGCAGCGCGGCAGGAGGGGAGACCCAGTACTTC.

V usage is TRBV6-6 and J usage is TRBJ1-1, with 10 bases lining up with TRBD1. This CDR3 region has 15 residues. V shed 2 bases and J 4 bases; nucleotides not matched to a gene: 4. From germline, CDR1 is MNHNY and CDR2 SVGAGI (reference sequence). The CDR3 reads CASSYTDRGSTEAFF. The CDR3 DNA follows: TGTGCCAGCAGTTACACGGACAGGGGGAGCACTGAAGCTTTCTTT.

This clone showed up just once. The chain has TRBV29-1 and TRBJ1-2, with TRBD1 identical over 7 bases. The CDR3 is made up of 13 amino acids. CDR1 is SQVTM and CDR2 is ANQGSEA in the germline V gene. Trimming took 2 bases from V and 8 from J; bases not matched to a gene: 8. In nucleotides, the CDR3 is TGCAGCGTTGAAACAGGGGCACAAGGGGGCTACACCTTC. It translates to CSVETGAQGGYTF.

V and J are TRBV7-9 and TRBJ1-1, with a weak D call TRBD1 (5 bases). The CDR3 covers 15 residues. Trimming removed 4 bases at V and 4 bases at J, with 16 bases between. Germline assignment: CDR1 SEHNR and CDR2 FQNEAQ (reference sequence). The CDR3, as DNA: TGTGCCAGCAGCTCGGGGGGAGCTACCCCCACTGAAGCTTTCTTT. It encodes CASSSGGATPTEAFF. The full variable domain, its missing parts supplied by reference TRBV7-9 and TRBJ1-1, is DTGVSQNPRHKITKRGQNVTFRCDPISEHNRLYWYRQTLGQGPEFLTYFQNEAQLEKSRLLSDRFSAERPKGSFSTLEIQRTEQGDSAMYLCASSSGGATPTEAFFGQGTRLTVV.

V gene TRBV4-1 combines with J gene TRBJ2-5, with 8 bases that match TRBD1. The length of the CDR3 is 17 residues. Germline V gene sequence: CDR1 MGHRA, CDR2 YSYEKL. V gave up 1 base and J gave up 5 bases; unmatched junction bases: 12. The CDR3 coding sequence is TGCGCCAGCAGCCAAGCGAGACAGGGGCGCGGGTTGGAGACCCAGTACTTC. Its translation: CASSQARQGRGLETQYF.

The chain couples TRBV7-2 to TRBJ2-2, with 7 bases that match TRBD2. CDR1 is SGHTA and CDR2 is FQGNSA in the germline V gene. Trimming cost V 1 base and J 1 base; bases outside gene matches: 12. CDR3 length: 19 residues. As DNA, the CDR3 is TGTGCCAGCAGCTTAGGTGCGTGGACTAGGGTAATGAACACCGGGGAGCTGTTTTTT. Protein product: CASSLGAWTRVMNTGELFF.

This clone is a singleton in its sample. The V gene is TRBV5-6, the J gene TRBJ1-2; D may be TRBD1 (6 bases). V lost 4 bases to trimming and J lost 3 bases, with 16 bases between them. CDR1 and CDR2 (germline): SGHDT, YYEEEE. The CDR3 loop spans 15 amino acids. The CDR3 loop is CASSTDSLYDYGYTF. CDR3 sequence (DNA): TGTGCCAGCAGCACGGACAGCCTATACGACTATGGCTACACCTTC.

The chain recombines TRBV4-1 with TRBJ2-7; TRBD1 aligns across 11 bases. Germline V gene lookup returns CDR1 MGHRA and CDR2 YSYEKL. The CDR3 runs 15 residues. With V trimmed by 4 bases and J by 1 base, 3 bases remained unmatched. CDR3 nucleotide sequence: TGCGCCAGCAGCCCTCGGGACAGGGGGTCCTACGAGCAGTACTTC. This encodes CASSPRDRGSYEQYF.

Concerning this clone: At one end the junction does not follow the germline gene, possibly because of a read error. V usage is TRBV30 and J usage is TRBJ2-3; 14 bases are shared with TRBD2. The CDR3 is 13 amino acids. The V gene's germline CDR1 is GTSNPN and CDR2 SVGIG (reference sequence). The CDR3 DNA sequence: TGTGCCGGGACTAGCGGGAGCACAGATACGCAGTACTTT. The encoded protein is CAGTSGSTDTQYF.

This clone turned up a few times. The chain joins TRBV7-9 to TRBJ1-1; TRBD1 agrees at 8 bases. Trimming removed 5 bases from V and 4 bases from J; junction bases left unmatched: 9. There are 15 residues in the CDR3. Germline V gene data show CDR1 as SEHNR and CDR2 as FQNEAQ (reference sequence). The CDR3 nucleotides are TGTGCCAGCAGCCCTGGACAGGGCGTTAGCACTGAAGCTTTCTTT. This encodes CASSPGQGVSTEAFF.

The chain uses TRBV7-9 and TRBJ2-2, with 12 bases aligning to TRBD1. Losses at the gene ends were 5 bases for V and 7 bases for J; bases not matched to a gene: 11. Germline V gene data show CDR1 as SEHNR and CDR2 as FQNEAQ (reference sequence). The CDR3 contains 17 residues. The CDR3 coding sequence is TGTGCCAGCAGCGAAGACGGGGGGACAGGGGGCCACGGGGAGCTGTTTTTT. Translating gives CASSEDGGTGGHGELFF.

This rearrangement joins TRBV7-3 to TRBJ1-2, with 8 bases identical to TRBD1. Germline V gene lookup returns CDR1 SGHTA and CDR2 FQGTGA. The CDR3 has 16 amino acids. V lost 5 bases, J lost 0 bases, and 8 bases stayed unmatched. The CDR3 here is CASSPGGATSNYGYTF. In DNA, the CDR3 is TGTGCCAGCAGCCCAGGGGGCGCGACTTCTAACTATGGCTACACCTTC.

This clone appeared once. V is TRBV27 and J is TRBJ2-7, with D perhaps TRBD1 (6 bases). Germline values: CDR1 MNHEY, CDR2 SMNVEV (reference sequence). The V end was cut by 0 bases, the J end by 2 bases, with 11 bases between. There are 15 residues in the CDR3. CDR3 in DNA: TGTGCCAGCAGTTTATCCGGGACAATGACCTACGAGCAGTACTTC. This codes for CASSLSGTMTYEQYF.

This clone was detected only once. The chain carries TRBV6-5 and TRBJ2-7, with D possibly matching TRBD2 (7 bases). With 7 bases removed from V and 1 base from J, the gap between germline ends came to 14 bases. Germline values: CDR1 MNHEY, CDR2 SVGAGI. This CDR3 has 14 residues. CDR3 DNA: TGTGCCAGCACCCGAGGGGGGGGGTCCTACGAGCAGTACTTC. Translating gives CASTRGGGSYEQYF.